These T cell receptor beta chains were read from a single sample in a study of molecular identifiers for immune sequencing clone quantification. Via MiXCR, TCRdb re-called the PCR reads, giving one row per CDR3 protein. The table lists about 70,000 distinct CDR3 sequences, about 18% of them singletons. Sequenced material: naive CD8+ T cells from blood, with Jurkat cell RNA spiked in. The receptors come from a human donor in good health. Some libraries in this study had Jurkat cell RNA spiked in. CDR3s include the opening cysteine and the closing phenylalanine or tryptophan. The order of the fields is J gene, D gene, clone size, V gene, CDR3 protein, CDR3 DNA. D genes are given only for firm matches. Clone size is given for some rows only: seen once, a few or many times, or a class if the clone is expanded.

TRBJ2-1 NA NA TRBV10-2 CATSRYEQFF TGCGCCACTTCTAGGTATGAGCAGTTCTTC
TRBJ2-1 TRBD1 few TRBV7-9 CASSSPKLTTGGRYNEQFF TGTGCCAGCAGCAGCCCTAAACTGACAACAGGGGGCCGATACAATGAGCAGTTCTTC
TRBJ2-5 NA many TRBV21-1 CASSKVRGRETQYF TGTGCCAGCAGCAAAGTGAGGGGCCGTGAGACCCAGTACTTC
TRBJ2-3 TRBD2 medium-sized TRBV7-2 CASSYGTRGSVGDTQYF TGTGCCAGCAGCTATGGGACTCGCGGGAGTGTTGGCGATACGCAGTATTTT
TRBJ2-3 TRBD2 many TRBV19 CASSELGLENTDTQYF TGTGCCAGTAGTGAACTAGGACTAGAGAACACAGATACGCAGTATTTT
TRBJ1-1 TRBD1 many TRBV6-2/TRBV6-3 CASSYSGQTLTEAFF TGTGCCAGCAGTTACTCGGGACAGACTTTAACTGAAGCTTTCTTT
TRBJ2-7 NA many TRBV9 CASSVDSINEQYF TGTGCCAGCAGCGTGGACAGTATAAACGAGCAGTACTTC
TRBJ2-7 TRBD1 many TRBV27 CASSGGTGSYEQYF TGTGCCAGCAGTGGGGGGACAGGATCCTACGAGCAGTACTTC
TRBJ1-1 NA many TRBV2 CASNWREDEAFF TGTGCCAGCAACTGGCGGGAGGATGAAGCTTTCTTT
TRBJ2-1 TRBD1 few TRBV24-1 CATSDHSLTGSNEQFF TGTGCCACCAGTGACCATTCTCTGACAGGGTCCAATGAGCAGTTCTTC
TRBJ2-1 TRBD1 many TRBV7-9 CATNWGQINEQFF TGTGCCACCAATTGGGGACAGATCAATGAGCAGTTCTTC
TRBJ1-2 TRBD1 NA TRBV19 CASRPGQGNYGHTF TGTGCCAGTAGGCCGGGACAGGGTAACTATGGCCACACCTTC
TRBJ2-7 NA many TRBV4-1 CASSPIASGVRNEQYF TGCGCCAGCAGCCCTATCGCCTCGGGAGTACGGAACGAGCAGTACTTC
TRBJ1-1 NA NA TRBV27 CASSSVGMTGRANTEAFF TGTGCCAGCAGTTCCGTTGGTATGACGGGCAGGGCGAACACTGAAGCTTTCTTT
TRBJ2-6 NA many TRBV29-1 CSVYSSGANVLTF TGCAGCGTTTACAGCTCTGGGGCCAACGTCCTGACTTTC
TRBJ2-3 TRBD2 NA TRBV6-6 CASRRTSGNTDTQYF TGTGCCAGCAGGCGGACTAGCGGAAACACAGATACGCAGTATTTT
TRBJ2-1 NA many TRBV20-1 CSARDWDNEQFF TGCAGTGCGAGGGACTGGGACAATGAGCAGTTCTTC
TRBJ2-1 NA many TRBV7-3 CASSLLGRTEPNEQFF TGTGCCAGCAGCCTCCTAGGTCGGACAGAACCTAATGAGCAGTTCTTC
TRBJ2-3 TRBD2 NA TRBV7-2 CVSSLQVLAGVSLGTQYF TGTGTCAGCAGCTTACAGGTCCTAGCGGGAGTATCGCTAGGTACGCAGTATTTT
TRBJ2-7 NA NA TRBV19 CASSMAEASYEQHF TGTGCCAGTAGTATGGCGGAGGCTAGCTACGAGCAGCACTTC
TRBJ2-3 TRBD2 many TRBV20-1 CSPRLAGVPDTQYF TGCAGCCCACGACTAGCGGGAGTTCCAGATACGCAGTATTTT
TRBJ2-7 NA NA TRBV19 CASSIVAGSSSYEQYF TGTGCCAGTAGTATAGTGGCGGGATCGAGCTCCTACGAGCAGTACTTC
TRBJ1-1 TRBD1 NA TRBV28 CGSSSPARDRGGGTEAFF TGTGGCAGCAGTTCGCCGGCCCGGGACAGGGGGGGCGGCACTGAAGCTTTCTTT
TRBJ2-1 TRBD2 once TRBV24-1 CATSDSRLAAYNEQFF TGTGCCACCAGTGATAGTCGGCTAGCGGCATACAATGAGCAGTTCTTC
TRBJ2-3 TRBD2 many TRBV7-9 CASSFSTIQGTLAGTDTQYF TGTGCCAGCAGCTTCTCCACTATTCAGGGGACGCTAGCGGGAACAGATACGCAGTATTTT
TRBJ2-7 NA many TRBV28 CASVGVDSTYEQYF TGTGCCAGCGTTGGGGTAGACTCGACCTACGAGCAGTACTTC
TRBJ2-1 TRBD2 many TRBV28 CASSLTPGTRNNEQFF TGTGCCAGCAGCTTGACCCCCGGGACTAGAAACAATGAGCAGTTCTTC
TRBJ2-1 NA few TRBV11-2 CASMRGLGGNNEQFF TGTGCCAGCATGCGGGGACTCGGAGGGAACAATGAGCAGTTCTTC
TRBJ2-1 NA NA TRBV24-1 CATSGPYNEQFF TGTGCCACCAGTGGTCCCTACAATGAGCAGTTCTTC
TRBJ2-7 NA NA TRBV15 CATSSDGCSSYEQYF TGTGCCACCAGCAGTGATGGATGCAGCTCCTACGAGCAGTACTTC
TRBJ2-7 NA few TRBV5-1 CASSLGPAGSYEQYF TGCGCCAGCAGCTTGGGTCCGGCGGGATCATACGAGCAGTACTTC
TRBJ2-7 NA many TRBV20-1 CSAKPPDRREQYF TGCAGTGCTAAACCCCCCGACAGACGCGAGCAGTACTTC
TRBJ2-3 NA NA TRBV7-9 CASSLTSGGDTQYF TGTGCCAGCAGCCTCACGTCCGGTGGAGATACGCAGTATTTT
TRBJ2-2 NA few TRBV27 CASSFTNTGELFF TGTGCCAGCAGTTTCACGAACACCGGGGAGCTGTTTTTT
TRBJ2-1 NA many TRBV7-8 CASSLAFEQFF TGTGCCAGCAGCTTAGCTTTTGAGCAGTTCTTC